This record covers a single TCR beta chain. This sample is drawn from a study of shared clonotypes between healthy human individuals. The protocol was immunoSEQ multiplex PCR, while the TCRdb copy is restricted to in-frame clones and leaves out a portion. The table has roughly 500,000 clones, less than 80% seen once; the top ten hold about an eighth. The V gene end was trimmed by 6 bases and the J gene end by 5 bases; junction bases not matched to a gene: 6. Germline-derived CDR1 and CDR2 are MDHEN and SYDVKM. CDR3 size: 14 residues. This TCR was recovered from a woman aged 40 to 50 in good health. Some clones in this sample may be carry-over from other donors' samples. The gene calls are TRBV28 and TRBJ2-5; 10 nucleotides align to TRBD2. The sequenced material came from PBMCs. DNA for the CDR3: TGTGCCAGCAGCTCTAGCGGGAGTTGGGAGACCCAGTACTTC. Residues: CASSSSGSWETQYF.